Following are 27 T cell receptor beta chains from one sample sequenced in a study of OX40 agonist ivuxolimab in advanced cancers. The assay was immunoSEQ multiplex PCR, and TCRdb's table has in-frame clones only and misses some. The sample holds roughly 51,000 clones, roughly 90% seen once. The sequenced sample was CD4+ or CD8+ T cells sorted from blood, obtained in a trial of the OX40 agonist ivuxolimab. These receptors were collected from an adult with an advanced solid tumor such as melanoma, head and neck, liver or kidney cancer.

The chain has TRBV7-9 and TRBJ2-2; D remains unclear. There are 14 residues in the CDR3. The V gene's germline CDR1 is SEHNR and CDR2 FQNEAQ (reference sequence). V lost 1 base and J lost 2, with 5 bases in between. CDR3 protein: CASSLGFNTGELFF. In DNA form, the CDR3 reads TGTGCCAGCAGCTTAGGGTTTAACACCGGGGAGCTGTTTTTT.

This CDR3 reads CASSLSGPNTGELFF. The CDR3 DNA sequence: TGTGCCAGCAGTTTGTCAGGGCCGAACACCGGGGAGCTGTTTTTT. V is TRBV27 and J is TRBJ2-2; maybe TRBD1 (5 bases). Germline loops: CDR1 MNHEY, CDR2 SMNVEV (reference sequence). CDR3 length: 15 residues. V lost 3 bases and J lost 0, with 8 bases in between.

V and J are TRBV4-1 and TRBJ2-6; D is unresolved. V was trimmed by 4 bases and J by 0 bases, leaving 4 bases between them. CDR1 and CDR2 from the germline V gene are MGHRA and YSYEKL. The CDR3 sequence is 14 residues long. In nucleotides, the CDR3 is TGCGCCAGCAGCCTCCTCTCTGGGGCCAACGTCCTGACTTTC. Residues: CASSLLSGANVLTF.

The rearrangement uses TRBV7-8 and TRBJ2-7, with D possibly being TRBD1 or TRBD2 (5 bases each). This CDR3 has 17 amino acids. V gave up 4 bases and J gave up 3 bases, with 22 bases separating them. The germline CDR1 and CDR2 sequences are SGHVS and FQNEAQ. The CDR3 DNA sequence: TGTGCCAGCAGCTACGGACTTGACAGTTCCCCCCTCTACGAGCAGTACTTC. This sequence encodes CASSYGLDSSPLYEQYF.

There are a few counts of this clone. The chain couples TRBV27 to TRBJ1-2; 8 bases are shared with TRBD1. Germline V gene sequence: CDR1 MNHEY, CDR2 SMNVEV (reference sequence). The length of the CDR3 is 15 residues. Trimming cost V 0 bases and J 6 bases; bases outside gene matches: 6. In DNA, the CDR3 is TGTGCCAGCAGTTTATCCCATACAGGGGGAGATGGCTACACCTTC. This sequence encodes CASSLSHTGGDGYTF.

This sequence joins TRBV29-1 and TRBJ1-2; the D gene is possibly TRBD1 (6 bases). V was trimmed by 2 bases and J by 7 bases, leaving 11 bases between them. Germline V gene data show CDR1 as SQVTM and CDR2 as ANQGSEA. This CDR3 is 12 amino acids long. CDR3 sequence reads: CSVEKQGTGYTF. The CDR3 DNA reads TGCAGCGTTGAAAAACAGGGTACTGGCTACACCTTC.

The V gene is TRBV19, the J gene TRBJ1-1; D unresolved. The CDR3 contains 14 residues. Trimming removed 6 bases at V and 6 bases at J, with 17 bases between. Germline CDR1 reads LNHDA; CDR2 reads SQIVND (reference sequence). The CDR3, as DNA: TGTGCCAGTAGCTCCCCTGGACCCCGCCCTGAAGCTTTCTTT. It encodes CASSSPGPRPEAFF. Drawing the rest from reference TRBV19 and TRBJ1-1, the complete variable domain is DGGITQSPKYLFRKEGQNVTLSCEQNLNHDAMYWYRQDPGQGLRLIYYSQIVNDFQKGDIAEGYSVSREKKESFPLTVTSAQKNPTAFYLCASSSPGPRPEAFFGQGTRLTVV.

This clone was detected once. The chain joins TRBV5-4 to TRBJ2-1, with unresolved D. Germline V lookup: CDR1 SGHNT, CDR2 YYREEE (reference sequence). V was clipped by 4 bases and J by 8 bases, with 7 bases between them. CDR3 length: 11 amino acids. This CDR3 reads CASSLTDEQFF. CDR3 DNA sequence: TGTGCCAGCAGCCTTACTGATGAGCAGTTCTTC.

The J gene is TRBJ2-3, the V gene TRBV5-1; possible D gene TRBD1, 5 bases. The germline gives CDR1 SGHRS, CDR2 YFSETQ. The CDR3 loop spans 17 amino acids. Trimming took off 4 bases at V and 2 bases at J, with 20 bases between the two ends. CDR3 in DNA: TGCGCCAGCAGCGTAACCCCCCCTGACAGCCTCACAGATACGCAGTATTTT. Its translation: CASSVTPPDSLTDTQYF.

The J gene is TRBJ2-7, the V gene TRBV7-6; 13 nucleotides line up with TRBD2. Trimming cost V 1 base and J 6 bases; bases outside gene matches: 6. This CDR3 spans 16 amino acids. Germline CDR1 reads SGHVS; CDR2 reads FNYEAQ. The CDR3 reads CASSLELAGGLPEQYF. The CDR3 DNA sequence: TGTGCCAGCAGCTTAGAACTAGCGGGAGGGCTACCCGAGCAGTACTTC.

The V and J genes are TRBV29-1 and TRBJ1-1, with D maybe TRBD1 (6 bases). Trimming pared 1 base from V and 2 bases from J, leaving 14 bases between. The germline gives CDR1 SQVTM, CDR2 ANQGSEA. The length of the CDR3 is 15 residues. The CDR3 spells CSVEGLDSPNTEAFF. CDR3 coding DNA: TGCAGCGTTGAAGGCTTGGACAGTCCTAACACTGAAGCTTTCTTT. Complete variable domain (other parts from reference TRBV29-1 and TRBJ1-1): SAVISQKPSRDICQRGTSLTIQCQVDSQVTMMFWYRQQPGQSLTLIATANQGSEATYESGFVIDKFPISRPNLTFSTLTVSNMSPEDSSIYLCSVEGLDSPNTEAFFGQGTRLTVV.

This clone came up a few times. The chain carries TRBV15 and TRBJ1-2; perhaps TRBD1 as D (6 bases). This CDR3 has 11 amino acids. With 10 bases removed from V and 4 bases from J, the gap between germline ends came to 10 bases. Germline-derived CDR1 and CDR2 are LNHNV and YYDKDF (reference sequence). CDR3 amino acids: CAISGVYGYTF. In DNA, the CDR3 is TGTGCCATTTCAGGGGTCTATGGCTACACCTTC.

CDR3 coding DNA: TGCGCCAGCAGCACCGAAGGGGGGCTTAAAGATACGCAGTATTTT. Translated: CASSTEGGLKDTQYF. The gene calls are TRBV4-1 and TRBJ2-3, with D possibly being TRBD1 or TRBD2 (6 bases each). Trimming took off 5 bases at V and 5 bases at J, with 17 bases between the two ends. CDR3 length equals 15 residues. Germline V gives CDR1 MGHRA, CDR2 YSYEKL.

V is TRBV19 and J is TRBJ2-7; 9 bases match TRBD1. CDR3 length: 14 amino acids. With 4 bases clipped from V and 7 bases from J, the junction kept 8 bases outside the gene matches. Germline V gene sequence: CDR1 LNHDA, CDR2 SQIVND (reference sequence). The CDR3 nucleotides read TGTGCCAGTAGTACGGCACAGGGGGCGTGGGAGCAGTACTTC. It translates to CASSTAQGAWEQYF.

The V call is TRBV30, the J call TRBJ2-7; 7 nucleotides align to TRBD1. V was pared by 4 bases and J by 2 bases, with 5 bases of the junction left unmatched. CDR1 is GTSNPN, CDR2 SVGIG, per germline (reference sequence). The CDR3 spans 13 residues. The CDR3 spells CAWTTGTAYEQYF. CDR3 DNA sequence: TGTGCCTGGACCACCGGGACAGCCTACGAGCAGTACTTC.

V gene TRBV5-1 combines with J gene TRBJ2-7; 7 bases are shared with TRBD1. The junction had 7 bases not matched to a gene; V was cut back by 3 bases and J by 1 base. CDR3 length equals 15 residues. Germline-derived CDR1 and CDR2 are SGHRS and YFSETQ. The chain's CDR3 is CASSSPGQPSYEQYF. The DNA of the CDR3 is TGCGCCAGCAGCTCTCCGGGACAGCCATCCTACGAGCAGTACTTC.

This chain links TRBV19 with TRBJ1-1; the D gene is possibly TRBD1 (5 bases). In germline, CDR1 is LNHDA, CDR2 SQIVND (reference sequence). The CDR3 contains 15 residues. Trimming took off 5 bases at V and 1 base at J, with 14 bases between the two ends. The CDR3 protein is CASSFPGRENTEAFF. CDR3 coding DNA: TGTGCCAGTAGTTTCCCGGGACGGGAGAACACTGAAGCTTTCTTT.

The sample holds one count of this clone. Distinct nucleotide sequences in the sample also encode this CDR3. This rearrangement joins TRBV28 to TRBJ1-1; TRBD1 is a possible D gene (5 bases). The germline V gene has CDR1 MDHEN and CDR2 SYDVKM. The V and J ends lost 10 bases and 0 bases respectively, with 12 bases between them. The CDR3 runs 13 residues. DNA for the CDR3: TGTGCCACCTTGACAGCTATGAACACTGAAGCTTTCTTT. It is translated as CATLTAMNTEAFF.

V usage is TRBV9 and J usage is TRBJ2-7; 7 bases align to TRBD2. There are 15 residues in the CDR3. Germline values: CDR1 SGDLS, CDR2 YYNGEE. Unmatched junction bases numbered 8, after V lost 3 bases and J lost 2 bases. CDR3 sequence (DNA): TGTGCCAGCAGCGACGGAGTCGGGACTACCTACGAGCAGTACTTC. Its translation: CASSDGVGTTYEQYF.

This chain joins TRBV7-9 and TRBJ2-5; 9 bases agree with TRBD2. V gave up 3 bases and J gave up 4 bases; unmatched junction bases: 9. CDR1 and CDR2 from the germline V gene are SEHNR and FQNEAQ (reference sequence). The CDR3 consists of 16 residues. DNA of the CDR3: TGTGCCAGCAGCTTCAATAGCGGGGGAGAAGGAGAGACCCAGTACTTC. It specifies CASSFNSGGEGETQYF.

This chain's CDR3 is CSVGGDRGYTF. The CDR3, as DNA: TGCAGCGTTGGAGGGGATAGAGGCTACACCTTC. This chain uses TRBV29-1 with TRBJ1-2; possibly TRBD1 for D (5 bases). The length of the CDR3 is 11 residues. Germline V gives CDR1 SQVTM, CDR2 ANQGSEA. Trimming removed 4 bases at V and 8 bases at J, with 11 bases between.

The chain recombines TRBV5-4 with TRBJ2-5; D might be TRBD1 (6 bases). The V end lost 4 bases, the J end lost 2 bases, and 24 bases lay between the germline ends. The germline V gene has CDR1 SGHNT and CDR2 YYREEE (reference sequence). This CDR3 is 18 amino acids long. The CDR3 DNA sequence: TGTGCCAGCAGCCGGGCGCGATTGGGGGCAGCCGAGCAAGAGACCCAGTACTTC. The encoded protein is CASSRARLGAAEQETQYF. The full variable domain, completed using reference TRBV5-4 and TRBJ2-5, is ETGVTQSPTHLIKTRGQQVTLRCSSQSGHNTVSWYQQALGQGPQFIFQYYREEENGRGNFPPRFSGLQFPNYSSELNVNALELDDSALYLCASSRARLGAAEQETQYFGPGTRLLVL.

The V and J genes are TRBV5-8 and TRBJ2-1; 10 nucleotides match TRBD2. The germline V gene encodes CDR1 SGHTS and CDR2 YDEGEE. V lost 4 bases to trimming and J lost 4 bases; unmatched junction nucleotides: 5. CDR3 length: 15 amino acids. For the CDR3, the DNA is TGTGCCAGCAGCCATCCTAGCGGGGGTTACAATGAGCAGTTCTTC. This translates into CASSHPSGGYNEQFF.

The rearrangement uses TRBV19 and TRBJ1-5, with 7 bases identical to TRBD1. Germline trimming cut 4 bases from V and 7 bases from J; bases unmatched to any gene: 7. The length of the CDR3 is 14 residues. Germline V CDR1 and CDR2: LNHDA, SQIVND (reference sequence). The CDR3 sequence is CASSKPGQKQPQHF. The CDR3 DNA is TGTGCCAGTAGTAAACCGGGACAGAAGCAGCCCCAGCATTTT.

The V gene is TRBV7-6, the J gene TRBJ1-4, with D unclear. The CDR3 loop spans 15 amino acids. Per the germline V gene, CDR1 is SGHVS and CDR2 is FNYEAQ. V dropped 5 bases and J dropped 0 bases, with 10 bases sitting between them. The CDR3 region is CASSLEAATNEKLFF. The CDR3 DNA follows: TGTGCCAGCAGCCTAGAGGCGGCAACTAATGAAAAACTGTTTTTT.

The rearrangement links TRBV5-4 to TRBJ1-5; no firm D call. The germline gives CDR1 SGHNT, CDR2 YYREEE (reference sequence). This CDR3 has 15 amino acids. The V and J ends lost 4 bases and 5 bases respectively, with 16 bases between them. The CDR3 loop reads CASSPTPGEDQPQHF. CDR3 bases: TGTGCCAGCAGCCCAACACCCGGAGAAGATCAGCCCCAGCATTTT.

The chain employs TRBV29-1 and TRBJ2-3; D gene uncertain. The V end was cut by 8 bases, the J end by 2 bases, with 17 bases between. Per germline, CDR1 SQVTM and CDR2 ANQGSEA. The CDR3 runs to 14 residues. The CDR3 loop is CSPPRWVATDTQYF. CDR3 bases: TGCAGCCCGCCACGATGGGTCGCCACAGATACGCAGTATTTT.